A selection of T cell receptor beta chains follows, all from one sample in a study of T cell responses to AZD1222 COVID-19 vaccine. TCRdb keeps only in-frame clones here, not all; method: immunoSEQ multiplex PCR. The data contain some 120,000 clones, around 88% of them singletons. The material sequenced was peripheral blood, taken on day 0 of AZD1222 vaccination. The receptors come from an adult in good health. CDR3s include the opening cysteine and the closing phenylalanine or tryptophan. D genes are given only for firm matches. Size values are once, few and many counts, or a class for expanded clones, and some rows have none.

clone_size	v_call	d_call	j_call	cdr3_aa	cdr3_nt
-	TRBV5-4	-	TRBJ2-1	CASSWGSGPSPYNEQFF	TGTGCCAGCAGCTGGGGGAGCGGGCCATCCCCCTACAATGAGCAGTTCTTC
-	TRBV19	TRBD2	TRBJ2-5	CASSIVRAGGQETQYF	TGTGCCAGTAGTATTGTTAGGGCGGGGGGCCAAGAGACCCAGTACTTC
-	TRBV7-2	TRBD1	TRBJ2-3	CASSFQQGASDTQYF	TGTGCCAGCAGCTTCCAGCAGGGGGCATCAGATACGCAGTATTTT
-	TRBV10-2	-	TRBJ1-5	CASSVSPQPQHF	TGCGCCAGCAGTGTCAGCCCTCAGCCCCAGCATTTT
-	TRBV6-2/TRBV6-3	-	TRBJ2-1	CASSYPLLGVKGTEQFF	TGTGCCAGCAGTTACCCCCTGTTGGGGGTCAAAGGCACTGAGCAGTTCTTC
few	TRBV10-3	-	TRBJ1-5	CAISGPNQPQHF	TGTGCCATCAGTGGCCCTAATCAGCCCCAGCATTTT
-	TRBV11-2	TRBD1	TRBJ1-3	CASSPPGGTGVGNTIYF	TGTGCCAGCAGCCCCCCTGGGGGAACAGGGGTTGGAAACACCATATATTTT
-	TRBV7-2	TRBD1	TRBJ1-5	CASSPHRTGGNQPQHF	TGTGCCAGCAGCCCTCACCGGACAGGGGGCAATCAGCCCCAGCATTTT
-	TRBV7-9	-	TRBJ1-4	CASSLGGRYEKLFF	TGTGCCAGCAGCTTAGGAGGGCGGTATGAAAAACTGTTTTTT
-	TRBV29-1	TRBD1	TRBJ1-2	CSVEGWTGAMPAGYTF	TGCAGCGTTGAGGGGTGGACAGGGGCAATGCCCGCTGGCTACACCTTC
-	TRBV11-2	-	TRBJ2-7	CASSLEGGGGEQYF	TGTGCCAGCAGCTTAGAGGGAGGGGGCGGCGAGCAGTACTTC
-	TRBV7-2	-	TRBJ2-6	CASSLAGANVLTF	TGTGCCAGCAGCTTAGCTGGGGCCAACGTCCTGACTTTC
-	TRBV7-8	-	TRBJ1-1	CASSLIAPGTEAFF	TGTGCCAGCAGCCTCATTGCGCCGGGGACTGAAGCTTTCTTT
-	TRBV19	TRBD1	TRBJ2-2	CASSNPRTGGAGTGELFF	TGTGCCAGTAGTAACCCCCGGACAGGGGGCGCAGGAACCGGGGAGCTGTTTTTT
-	TRBV15	-	TRBJ1-2	CATSRPRQAHQGYTF	TGTGCCACCAGCAGGCCCCGACAGGCCCACCAGGGCTACACCTTC
-	TRBV7-9	-	TRBJ1-2	CASSSGRSIFGYTF	TGTGCCAGCAGTTCGGGACGAAGCATCTTTGGCTACACCTTC
-	TRBV24-1	-	TRBJ1-5	CATSDSTKNQPQHF	TGTGCCACCAGTGACAGCACTAAGAATCAGCCCCAGCATTTT
-	TRBV9	-	TRBJ1-3	CASSAAIGGPSSSGNTIYF	TGTGCCAGCAGCGCCGCTATCGGAGGGCCTTCTAGTTCTGGAAACACCATATATTTT
once	TRBV4-3	-	TRBJ1-2	CASSHGTPTNYGYTF	TGCGCCAGCAGCCACGGGACACCCACTAACTATGGCTACACCTTC
-	TRBV19	TRBD1	TRBJ2-7	CASSPGTAGYEQYF	TGTGCCAGTAGCCCCGGGACAGCAGGGTACGAGCAGTACTTC
-	TRBV6-2/TRBV6-3	-	TRBJ2-3	CASSYRRRGDGTDTQYF	TGTGCCAGCAGTTACCGACGGCGAGGAGATGGGACAGATACGCAGTATTTT
-	TRBV28	TRBD1	TRBJ2-5	CASSPLPRTGLGETQYF	TGTGCCAGCAGTCCCCTGCCTCGGACAGGCCTGGGGGAGACCCAGTACTTC
-	TRBV6-2/TRBV6-3	-	TRBJ2-3	CASTPGGLNTDTQYF	TGTGCCAGCACCCCCGGGGGGCTCAACACAGATACGCAGTATTTT
-	TRBV3-1/TRBV3-2	TRBD1	TRBJ2-6	CASSHPGTGRSGANVLTF	TGTGCCAGCAGCCACCCCGGGACAGGGAGATCTGGGGCCAACGTCCTGACTTTC
-	TRBV10-3	-	TRBJ1-2	CAISESTTAGYTF	TGTGCCATCAGTGAGTCGACGACAGCCGGCTACACCTTC
-	TRBV28	-	TRBJ1-2	CASHGGPAGNYGYTF	TGTGCTAGCCACGGGGGCCCAGCCGGTAACTATGGCTACACCTTC
-	TRBV19	-	TRBJ2-7	CASSRDLSSRYEQYF	TGTGCCAGTAGTCGTGACCTATCAAGCAGGTACGAGCAGTACTTC
once	TRBV27	-	TRBJ1-2	CASSLLRVNVEGYTF	TGTGCCAGCAGTCTCCTTCGAGTAAACGTTGAAGGCTACACCTTC
-	TRBV27	-	TRBJ2-1	CASSLYNEQFF	TGTGCCAGCAGTTTGTACAATGAGCAGTTCTTC
once	TRBV14	-	TRBJ2-2	CASSRTRELFF	TGTGCCAGCAGCCGGACCAGGGAGCTGTTTTTT
few	TRBV19	-	TRBJ1-1	CASSRIQGTEAFF	TGTGCCAGTAGTAGGATTCAGGGGACTGAAGCTTTCTTT
few	TRBV19	-	TRBJ2-7	CASSPTGATYEQYF	TGTGCCAGTAGTCCGACAGGAGCTACCTACGAGCAGTACTTC
-	TRBV7-2	-	TRBJ2-2	CASSLSGKAGELFF	TGTGCCAGCAGCTTATCGGGGAAAGCCGGGGAGCTGTTTTTT
-	TRBV10-3	-	TRBJ1-1	CAIIERAGANTEAFF	TGTGCCATCATTGAGAGGGCAGGGGCGAACACTGAAGCTTTCTTT
-	TRBV4-3	TRBD2	TRBJ2-7	CASSQGVWTSGSEQYF	TGCGCCAGCAGCCAAGGAGTTTGGACTAGCGGGAGCGAGCAGTACTTC
-	TRBV30	-	TRBJ1-5	CAYHPGPGVSNQPQHF	TGTGCCTATCACCCGGGCCCTGGGGTTAGCAATCAGCCCCAGCATTTT
few	TRBV14	-	TRBJ1-2	CASSQGHPSPDGYTF	TGTGCCAGCAGCCAGGGCCATCCCTCACCTGATGGCTACACCTTC
-	TRBV6-2/TRBV6-3	TRBD1	TRBJ1-5	CASSSPGQAPKPQHF	TGTGCCAGCAGTTCCCCAGGACAGGCACCTAAGCCCCAGCATTTT
-	TRBV7-2	-	TRBJ2-5	CASSPGGGLETQYF	TGTGCCAGCAGCCCCGGTGGGGGATTAGAGACCCAGTACTTC
-	TRBV9	TRBD1	TRBJ1-3	CASSYTGDSGNTIYF	TGTGCCAGCAGCTACACAGGGGACTCTGGAAACACCATATATTTT
-	TRBV3-1/TRBV3-2	-	TRBJ2-2	CASSQAGGDTGELFF	TGTGCCAGCAGCCAAGCAGGGGGGGACACCGGGGAGCTGTTTTTT
-	TRBV21-1	-	TRBJ2-7	CASSKGGEIRFTYEQYF	TGTGCCAGCAGCAAAGGTGGGGAGATTAGATTTACCTACGAGCAGTACTTC
once	TRBV12-3/TRBV12-4	-	TRBJ1-2	CASSLDLGYTF	TGTGCCAGCAGCCTGGACTTGGGCTACACCTTC
-	TRBV5-1	-	TRBJ1-1	CASSWDGTEAFF	TGCGCCAGCAGCTGGGACGGCACTGAAGCTTTCTTT
-	TRBV18	TRBD1	TRBJ1-5	CASSGRDRAGQPQHF	TGTGCCAGCTCAGGTCGGGACAGGGCTGGTCAGCCCCAGCATTTT
-	TRBV5-8	TRBD2	TRBJ2-1	CASRNRGGSNEQFF	TGTGCCAGCAGAAATCGGGGGGGTAGTAATGAGCAGTTCTTC
once	TRBV7-3	-	TRBJ1-1	CASSLMSRGSGESEAFF	TGTGCCAGCAGCTTAATGTCGCGGGGAAGCGGCGAAAGTGAAGCTTTCTTT
few	TRBV18	TRBD1	TRBJ2-5	CASSLTGNQETQYF	TGTGCCAGCTCCTTGACAGGGAACCAAGAGACCCAGTACTTC
-	TRBV24-1	-	TRBJ2-7	CATSKAGYEQYF	TGTGCCACCAGTAAGGCGGGGTACGAGCAGTACTTC
-	TRBV11-2	-	TRBJ2-7	CASSPRAWVGVDEQYF	TGTGCCAGCAGCCCGAGGGCCTGGGTTGGTGTCGACGAGCAGTACTTC
-	TRBV5-6	-	TRBJ2-5	CASSLKQAYETQYF	TGTGCCAGCAGCTTGAAACAGGCATACGAGACCCAGTACTTC
-	TRBV6-5	TRBD2	TRBJ2-7	CASSRRGGATEEQYF	TGTGCCAGCAGCCGCCGGGGGGGGGCGACGGAAGAGCAGTACTTC
-	TRBV2	TRBD1	TRBJ1-5	CASTDRGSNQPQHF	TGTGCCAGCACCGACAGGGGTAGCAATCAGCCCCAGCATTTT
-	TRBV7-2	TRBD1	TRBJ1-1	CASSLAGVRGAEAFF	TGTGCCAGCAGCTTAGCTGGGGTCAGGGGGGCTGAAGCTTTCTTT
-	TRBV7-2	-	TRBJ2-2	CASSLTRTGELFF	TGTGCCAGCAGCCTGACCCGCACCGGGGAGCTGTTTTTT